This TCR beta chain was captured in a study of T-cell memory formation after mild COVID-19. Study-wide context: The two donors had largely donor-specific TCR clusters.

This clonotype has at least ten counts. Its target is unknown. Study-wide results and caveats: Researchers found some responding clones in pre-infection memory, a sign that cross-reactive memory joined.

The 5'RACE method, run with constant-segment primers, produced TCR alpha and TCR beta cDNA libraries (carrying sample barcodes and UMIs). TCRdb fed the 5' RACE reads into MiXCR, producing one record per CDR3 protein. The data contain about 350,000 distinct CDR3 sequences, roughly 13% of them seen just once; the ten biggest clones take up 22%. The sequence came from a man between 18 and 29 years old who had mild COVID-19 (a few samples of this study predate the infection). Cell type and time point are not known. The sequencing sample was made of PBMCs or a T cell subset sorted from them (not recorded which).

CDR3 coding DNA: TGCAGTGCTAGACATACAGGGGGCTACGAGCAGTACTTC. Protein: CSARHTGGYEQYF. This chain uses TRBV20-1 with TRBJ2-7; TRBD1 matches 8 bases. CDR1 is DFQATT, CDR2 SNEGSKA, per germline (reference sequence). The CDR3 extends over 13 amino acids. The ends lost 2 bases at V and 3 bases at J; junction bases unmatched: 3.